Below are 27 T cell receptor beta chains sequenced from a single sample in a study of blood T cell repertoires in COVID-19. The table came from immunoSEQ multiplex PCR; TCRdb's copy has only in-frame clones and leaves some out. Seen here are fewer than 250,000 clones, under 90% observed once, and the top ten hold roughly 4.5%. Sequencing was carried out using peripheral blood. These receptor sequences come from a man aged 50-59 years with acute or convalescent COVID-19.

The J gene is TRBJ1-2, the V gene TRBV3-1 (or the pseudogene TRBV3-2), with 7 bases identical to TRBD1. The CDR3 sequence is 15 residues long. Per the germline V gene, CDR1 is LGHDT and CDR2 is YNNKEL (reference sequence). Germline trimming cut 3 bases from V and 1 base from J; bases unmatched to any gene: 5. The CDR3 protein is CASSHRDRVNYGYTF. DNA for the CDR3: TGTGCCAGCAGCCATAGGGACAGAGTTAACTATGGCTACACCTTC.

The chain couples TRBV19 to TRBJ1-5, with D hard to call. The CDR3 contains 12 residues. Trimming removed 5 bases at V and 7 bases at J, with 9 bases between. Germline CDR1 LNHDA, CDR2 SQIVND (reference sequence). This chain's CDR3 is CASSLPRQPQHF. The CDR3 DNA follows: TGTGCCAGTAGTCTTCCACGGCAGCCCCAGCATTTT.

This CDR3 reads CASSDTGTGELFF. DNA for the CDR3: TGTGCCAGCAGCGATACAGGGACCGGGGAGCTGTTTTTT. The chain combines TRBV3-1 (or the pseudogene TRBV3-2) with TRBJ2-2; D might be TRBD1 (6 bases). The V end lost 5 bases, the J end lost 5 bases, and 9 bases lay between the germline ends. The CDR3 loop spans 13 amino acids. Germline V gene sequence: CDR1 LGHDT, CDR2 YNNKEL (reference sequence).

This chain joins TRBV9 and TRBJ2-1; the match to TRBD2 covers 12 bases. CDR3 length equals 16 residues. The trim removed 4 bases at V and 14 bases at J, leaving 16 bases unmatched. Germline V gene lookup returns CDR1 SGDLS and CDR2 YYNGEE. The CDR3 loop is CASSSQTSGGPIPEFF. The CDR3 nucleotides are TGTGCCAGCAGCTCCCAGACTAGCGGGGGCCCTATCCCTGAGTTCTTC.

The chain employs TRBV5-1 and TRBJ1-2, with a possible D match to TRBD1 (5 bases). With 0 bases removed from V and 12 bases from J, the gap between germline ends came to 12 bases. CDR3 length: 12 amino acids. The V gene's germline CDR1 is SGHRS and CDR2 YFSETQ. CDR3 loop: CASSLVGQTHTF. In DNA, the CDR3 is TGCGCCAGCAGCTTGGTCGGACAAACCCACACCTTC.

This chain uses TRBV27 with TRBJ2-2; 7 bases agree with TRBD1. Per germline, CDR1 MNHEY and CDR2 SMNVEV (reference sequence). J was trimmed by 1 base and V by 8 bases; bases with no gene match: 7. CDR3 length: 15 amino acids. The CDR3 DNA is TGTGCCAGCTGTTCCGGGACAGAGAACACCGGGGAGCTGTTTTTT. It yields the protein CASCSGTENTGELFF.

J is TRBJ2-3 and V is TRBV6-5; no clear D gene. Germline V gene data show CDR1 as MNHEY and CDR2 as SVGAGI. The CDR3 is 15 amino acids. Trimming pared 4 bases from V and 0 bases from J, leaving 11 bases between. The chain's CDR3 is CASSSLGGSTDTQYF. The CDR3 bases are TGTGCCAGCAGTTCTCTCGGCGGTAGCACAGATACGCAGTATTTT.

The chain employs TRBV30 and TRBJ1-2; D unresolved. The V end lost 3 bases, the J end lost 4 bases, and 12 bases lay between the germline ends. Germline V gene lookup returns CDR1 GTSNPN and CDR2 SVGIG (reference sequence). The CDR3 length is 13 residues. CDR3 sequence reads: CAWSMGRTYGYTF. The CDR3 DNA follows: TGTGCCTGGAGCATGGGCCGCACCTATGGCTACACCTTC.

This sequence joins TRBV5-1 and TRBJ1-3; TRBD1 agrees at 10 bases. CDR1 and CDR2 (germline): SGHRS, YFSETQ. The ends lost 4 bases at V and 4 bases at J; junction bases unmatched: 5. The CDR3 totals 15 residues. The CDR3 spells CASSLGQGRGNTIYF. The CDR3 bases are TGCGCCAGCAGCCTGGGACAGGGGCGAGGAAACACCATATATTTT. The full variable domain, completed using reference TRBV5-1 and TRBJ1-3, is KAGVTQTPRYLIKTRGQQVTLSCSPISGHRSVSWYQQTPGQGLQFLFEYFSETQRNKGNFPGRFSGRQFSNSRSEMNVSTLELGDSALYLCASSLGQGRGNTIYFGEGSWLTVV.

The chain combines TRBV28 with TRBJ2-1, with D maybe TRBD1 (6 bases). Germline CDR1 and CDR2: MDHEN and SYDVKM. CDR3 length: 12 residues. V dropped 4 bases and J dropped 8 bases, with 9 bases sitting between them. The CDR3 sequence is CASSSGVDEQFF. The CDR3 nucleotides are TGTGCCAGCAGTTCAGGGGTGGATGAGCAGTTCTTC.

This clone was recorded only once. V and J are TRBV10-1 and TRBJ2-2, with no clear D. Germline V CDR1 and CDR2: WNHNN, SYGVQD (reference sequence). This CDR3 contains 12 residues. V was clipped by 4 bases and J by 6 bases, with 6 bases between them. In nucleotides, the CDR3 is TGCGCCAGCAGTGGTGTAGCCGGGGAGCTGTTTTTT. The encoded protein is CASSGVAGELFF.

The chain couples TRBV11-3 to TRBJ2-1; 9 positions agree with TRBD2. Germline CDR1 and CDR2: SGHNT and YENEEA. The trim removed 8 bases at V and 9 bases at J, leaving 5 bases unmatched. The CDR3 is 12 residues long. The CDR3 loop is CASARGGGEQFF. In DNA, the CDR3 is TGTGCCAGCGCGCGGGGGGGCGGTGAGCAGTTCTTC.

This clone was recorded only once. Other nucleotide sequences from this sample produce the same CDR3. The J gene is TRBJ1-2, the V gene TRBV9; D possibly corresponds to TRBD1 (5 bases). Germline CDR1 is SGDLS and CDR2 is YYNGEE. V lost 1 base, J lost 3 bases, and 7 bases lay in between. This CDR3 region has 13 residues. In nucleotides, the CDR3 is TGTGCCAGCAGCGTACAAGGGGACTATGGCTACACCTTC. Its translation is CASSVQGDYGYTF.

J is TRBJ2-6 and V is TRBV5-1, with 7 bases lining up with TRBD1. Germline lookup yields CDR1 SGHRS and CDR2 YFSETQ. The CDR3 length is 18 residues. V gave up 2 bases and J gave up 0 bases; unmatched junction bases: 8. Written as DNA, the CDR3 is TGCGCCAGCAGCTTTTCAGGACAGGCGTCCTCTGGGGCCAACGTCCTGACTTTC. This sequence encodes CASSFSGQASSGANVLTF.

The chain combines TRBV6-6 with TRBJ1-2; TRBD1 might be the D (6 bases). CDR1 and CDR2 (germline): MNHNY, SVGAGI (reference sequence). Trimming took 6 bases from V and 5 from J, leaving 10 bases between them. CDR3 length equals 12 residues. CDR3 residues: CASRNRAYGYTF. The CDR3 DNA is TGTGCCAGCAGAAACAGGGCGTATGGCTACACCTTC.

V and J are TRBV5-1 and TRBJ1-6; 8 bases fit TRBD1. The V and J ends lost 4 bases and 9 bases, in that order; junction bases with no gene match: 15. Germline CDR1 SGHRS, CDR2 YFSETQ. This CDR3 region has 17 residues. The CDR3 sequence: CASSPLSAGQGVSPLHF. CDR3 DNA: TGCGCCAGCAGCCCACTGTCCGCCGGACAGGGAGTTTCACCCCTCCACTTT.

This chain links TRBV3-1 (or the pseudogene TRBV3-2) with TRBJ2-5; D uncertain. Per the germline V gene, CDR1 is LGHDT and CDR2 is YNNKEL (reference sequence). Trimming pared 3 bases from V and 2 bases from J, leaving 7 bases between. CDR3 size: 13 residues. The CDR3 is CASSQTPQETQYF. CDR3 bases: TGTGCCAGCAGCCAGACACCACAAGAGACCCAGTACTTC.

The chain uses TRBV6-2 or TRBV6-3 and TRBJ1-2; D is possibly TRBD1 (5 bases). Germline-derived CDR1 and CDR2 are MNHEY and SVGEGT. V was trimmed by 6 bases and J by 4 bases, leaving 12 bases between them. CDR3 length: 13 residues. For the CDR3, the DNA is TGTGCCAGCAGCCGACAGATCGGCTATGGCTACACCTTC. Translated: CASSRQIGYGYTF.

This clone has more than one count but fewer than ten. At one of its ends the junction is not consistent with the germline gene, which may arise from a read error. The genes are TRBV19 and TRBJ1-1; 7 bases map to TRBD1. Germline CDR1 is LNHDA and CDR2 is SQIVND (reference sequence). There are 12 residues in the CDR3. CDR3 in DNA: TGTGCCAGTAGTACCCCAGGGGGTGAAACTTTCTTT. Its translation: CASSTPGGETFF.

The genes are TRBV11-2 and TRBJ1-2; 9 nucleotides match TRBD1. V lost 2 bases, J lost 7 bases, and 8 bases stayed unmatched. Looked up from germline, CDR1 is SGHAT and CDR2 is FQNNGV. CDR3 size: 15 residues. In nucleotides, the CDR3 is TGTGCCAGCAGCTTATTAACAGGGGGACAGGGTGGCTACACCTTC. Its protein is CASSLLTGGQGGYTF.

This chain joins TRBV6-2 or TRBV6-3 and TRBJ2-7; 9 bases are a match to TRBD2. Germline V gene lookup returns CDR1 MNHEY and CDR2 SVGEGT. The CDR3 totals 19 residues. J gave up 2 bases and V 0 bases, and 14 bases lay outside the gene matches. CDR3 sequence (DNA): TGTGCCAGCAGTTACTCGATAGTTAGCGGGGGACCCACCACCTACGAGCAGTACTTC. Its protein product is CASSYSIVSGGPTTYEQYF.

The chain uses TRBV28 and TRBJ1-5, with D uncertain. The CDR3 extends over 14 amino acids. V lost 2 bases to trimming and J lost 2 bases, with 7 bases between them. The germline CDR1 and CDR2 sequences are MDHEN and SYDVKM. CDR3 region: CASSLGQGNQPQHF. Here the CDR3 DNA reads TGTGCCAGCAGTTTAGGGCAGGGCAATCAGCCCCAGCATTTT. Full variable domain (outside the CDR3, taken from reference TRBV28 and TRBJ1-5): DVKVTQSSRYLVKRTGEKVFLECVQDMDHENMFWYRQDPGLGLRLIYFSYDVKMKEKGDIPEGYSVSREKKERFSLILESASTNQTSMYLCASSLGQGNQPQHFGDGTRLSIL.

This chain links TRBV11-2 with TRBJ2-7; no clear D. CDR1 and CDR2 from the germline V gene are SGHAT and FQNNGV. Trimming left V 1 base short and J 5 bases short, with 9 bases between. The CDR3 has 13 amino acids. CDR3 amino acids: CASSLAQAHEQYF. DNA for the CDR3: TGTGCCAGCAGCTTAGCCCAAGCACACGAGCAGTACTTC.

Here the CDR3 reads CSVVKTGGTEAFF. The CDR3 DNA follows: TGCAGCGTTGTAAAGACGGGGGGCACTGAAGCTTTCTTT. The chain has TRBV29-1 and TRBJ1-1; D perhaps matches TRBD1 (5 bases). CDR1 SQVTM and CDR2 ANQGSEA come from the germline V gene. The CDR3 has 13 residues. Trimming removed 4 bases from V and 4 bases from J, with 13 bases in between.

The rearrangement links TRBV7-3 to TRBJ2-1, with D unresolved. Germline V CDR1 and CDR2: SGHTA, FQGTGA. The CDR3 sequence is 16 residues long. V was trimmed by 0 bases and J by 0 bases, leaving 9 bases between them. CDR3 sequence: CASSLTGSNSYNEQFF. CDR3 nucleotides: TGTGCCAGCAGCTTAACCGGGTCCAACTCCTACAATGAGCAGTTCTTC.

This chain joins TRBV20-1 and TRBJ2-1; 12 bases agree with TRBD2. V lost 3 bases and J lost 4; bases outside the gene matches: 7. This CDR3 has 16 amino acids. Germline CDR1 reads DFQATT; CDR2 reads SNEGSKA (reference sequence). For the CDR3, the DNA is TGCAGTGCTAGTTTCCGACTAGCGGGGGCGTACAATGAGCAGTTCTTC. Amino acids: CSASFRLAGAYNEQFF.

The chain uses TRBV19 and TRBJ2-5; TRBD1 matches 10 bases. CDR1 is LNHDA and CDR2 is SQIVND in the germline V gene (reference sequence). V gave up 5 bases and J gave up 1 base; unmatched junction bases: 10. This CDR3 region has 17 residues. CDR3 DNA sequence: TGTGCCAGTAGTTTCGGGACAGGGGTCAATTTCCAAGAGACCCAGTACTTC. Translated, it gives CASSFGTGVNFQETQYF.